The T cell receptor beta chain under discussion was sequenced for a study of tumor-infiltrating lymphocytes in primary liver carcinoma (dated by TCRdb to about 2017). For context, the study as a whole: About 5 patients with histopathologically diagnosed primary liver carcinoma underwent surgical resection in China between November 2015 and March 2016. Of the five patients, three men and two women aged 30 to 69 years, four had hepatocellular carcinoma and one had combined HCC and intrahepatic cholangiocarcinoma. The five patients had tumors staged T1-T3 N0M0, with maximum diameters ranging from about 4 to 11 cm. Samples yielded roughly 3.5 to 8 million productive TCRbeta reads; read depth did not differ significantly between tissue types. TCRbeta repertoire sequencing, expression microarrays and whole-exome sequencing were combined in the study across five regions of each liver tumor, with adjacent normal tissue and blood also included. A total of 35 or so specimens from 5 patients underwent TCRbeta repertoire sequencing, comprising 25 tumor regions, 5 adjacent noncancerous liver tissues and 5 peripheral blood samples. High reproducibility was observed for the technical replicate repertoires, with mean shared-clone rates near 0.89 and correlation coefficients above 0.95.

TCRbeta-specific cDNA was reverse-transcribed from roughly 500 ng total RNA using a constant-region primer and ProtoScript II reverse transcriptase. Three nested multiplex PCR rounds, following a slightly modified ARM-PCR procedure, were used to build the TCRbeta libraries. Each of the first two PCR rounds ran for 9 to 11 cycles using multiplex TRBV1-TRBV30 forward primers together with a Cbeta reverse primer. Sample barcodes and Illumina adapters were added in a final 25-cycle PCR using Deep VentR polymerase. Before sequencing, amplicons of 200-500 bp were purified from gel using a QIAquick gel extraction kit. An Illumina HiSeq 2500 was used to sequence the TCRbeta amplicons, generating 250-bp paired-end reads. The original pipeline was this. Quality trimming of reads was performed with Trimmomatic v0.33, and paired reads were merged with FLASH v1.2.11 so that full CDR3 sequences could be recovered. V, D and J germline segments were assigned to the rearranged TCRbeta sequences using MiGEC v1.2.1b. Clonotype statistics and Shannon-Wiener diversity indices were calculated with VDJtools v1.0.0. To cut down on sampling bias, every analysis after diversity analysis relied on just the 250 most abundant clonotypes from each sample. TCRdb reprocessed the public reads (quality trimming at Q25 with fastp, clone calling with MiXCR) and kept in-frame beta chains. Each entry merges the rows of one CDR3 protein and shows their most common DNA and genes. The V and J calls shown here were made by TCRdb, not taken from the authors' results. The sample contains approximately 320,000 distinct CDR3 sequences, around three fifths of them found a single time. The ten largest make up about 18% of the sample.

TRIzol reagent was used to extract blood RNA from unsorted whole blood, while the DNeasy Blood & Tissue kit provided the germline DNA. Patients had chronic HBV infection and were treatment-naive at sampling. Before surgery, about 4 milliliters of peripheral blood were collected into K2EDTA tubes. Overall results and qualifications from the work: Because the samples were bulk and unsorted, CD4+ and CD8+ T cell repertoires could not be compared. The top 250 clones accounted for a significantly greater share of the repertoire in tumors than in blood (p = 0.039). Only the TCR beta chain was sequenced, so true repertoire diversity is likely underestimated because unpaired alpha chains were not captured. With just four or five patients in the study, the authors point out that the findings should be validated in a larger study. Consistent with antigen-driven expansion, pairs of tumor regions showed higher repertoire overlap (mean roughly 36%) than either tumor-adjacent pairs (about 17%) or tumor-blood pairs (roughly 14%).

Based on the germline V gene (reference sequence), the CDR1 and CDR2 sequences are SGHNT and YYREEE. The CDR3 goes from the cysteine to the phenylalanine over 16 residues. The only DNA kept is the CDR3, 48 bases in frame from the first base. To note about this clonotype: The antigen this receptor binds is unknown. At one end the junction does not follow the germline gene, possibly because of a read error.

Sequenced input: peripheral blood. The receptor comes from a woman in her twenties or thirties with primary liver carcinoma and hepatitis B virus infection. The chain couples TRBV5-4 to TRBJ2-7; the D gene is tentatively TRBD1 or TRBD2, each matching 5 bases. The CDR3 is CASSSQTGTRIREQYF. At the DNA level, the sequence is TGTGCGAGCAGCTCCCAGACCGGGACCAGGATCCGTGAGCAGTACTTC.